These 14 T cell receptor beta chains share one sample of origin, sequenced in a study of blood T cell repertoires in COVID-19 (dated by TCRdb to 2018 to 2020). Library construction relied on the immunoSEQ multiplex PCR assay. TCRdb limited this immuneACCESS table to in-frame rearrangements with V and J called. A share of clones is missing; checked studies link under half to unresolved V genes, and the rest is unexplained. The sample has around 100,000 clones on record, 84% of them singletons. The top ten hold 24% of the sample. Sequencing was performed on peripheral blood. The receptors were sampled from a human donor in a cohort sampled during active COVID-19.

The J gene is TRBJ2-1, the V gene TRBV5-1, with TRBD1 as a possible D gene (6 bases). V was trimmed by 3 bases and J by 6 bases, leaving 13 bases between them. Germline V CDR1 and CDR2: SGHRS, YFSETQ. The CDR3 totals 14 residues. The CDR3 here is CASSSDRSRNEQFF. The CDR3, as DNA: TGCGCCAGCAGCTCTGACAGGAGCCGCAATGAGCAGTTCTTC.

This rearrangement joins TRBV5-6 to TRBJ2-7, with 7 bases identical to TRBD1. After removal of 9 bases from V and 2 bases from J, the junction contained 11 bases not matched to a gene. Germline V CDR1 and CDR2: SGHDT, YYEEEE. This CDR3 region has 14 residues. CDR3 sequence (DNA): TGTGCCACCATAACACGGGACAGACCCTACGAGCAGTACTTC. Protein sequence: CATITRDRPYEQYF. Based on the CDR3 plus reference TRBV5-6 and TRBJ2-7, the full variable domain is DAGVTQSPTHLIKTRGQQVTLRCSPKSGHDTVSWYQQALGQGPQFIFQYYEEEERQRGNFPDRFSGHQFPNYSSELNVNALLLGDSALYLCATITRDRPYEQYFGPGTRLTVT.

The table lists this clone with a few counts. The rearrangement links TRBV18 to TRBJ1-3, with D tentatively TRBD1 (6 bases). This CDR3 has 15 amino acids. Per germline, CDR1 KGHSH and CDR2 LQKENI. V lost 6 bases to trimming and J lost 0 bases, with 12 bases between them. CDR3 region: CASSRTANSGNTIYF. DNA of the CDR3: TGTGCCAGCTCGCGGACAGCCAACTCTGGAAACACCATATATTTT.

The V gene is TRBV7-9, the J gene TRBJ2-5; TRBD1 might be the D (5 bases). The V gene lost 5 bases and the J gene lost 2 bases, with 15 bases spanning the gap. CDR1 and CDR2 (germline): SEHNR, FQNEAQ (reference sequence). The CDR3 has 15 residues. The CDR3 DNA reads TGTGCCAGCAGCCCAAGGGCAGGGTATCAAGAGACCCAGTACTTC. This encodes CASSPRAGYQETQYF.

This clone was picked up one time. V and J are TRBV7-9 and TRBJ1-4, with TRBD1 matching over 7 bases. Trimming cost V 1 base and J 8 bases; bases outside gene matches: 4. Germline V gene sequence: CDR1 SEHNR, CDR2 FQNEAQ (reference sequence). The CDR3 totals 14 residues. CDR3 bases: TGTGCCAGCAGCTTAGGACAGGGCGGGGAAAAACTGTTTTTT. As protein: CASSLGQGGEKLFF.

The chain recombines TRBV12-5 with TRBJ1-1; weak D call: TRBD1 (5 bases). There are 15 residues in the CDR3. Trimming took 1 base from V and 5 from J, leaving 14 bases between them. CDR1 and CDR2 from the germline V gene are LGHNT and FRNRAP. The CDR3 sequence is CASGLESIGGTEAFF. The CDR3 DNA reads as TGTGCTAGTGGTTTGGAATCTATTGGGGGGACTGAAGCTTTCTTT.

In this sample, this clone turned up a few times. The chain couples TRBV20-1 to TRBJ2-7, with D unresolved. Germline values: CDR1 DFQATT, CDR2 SNEGSKA (reference sequence). The CDR3 runs to 11 residues. The germline V and J ends were trimmed by 2 bases and 2 bases, with 4 bases remaining between them. Here the CDR3 DNA reads TGCAGTGCTAGACAGGCCTACGAGCAGTACTTC. This translates into CSARQAYEQYF.

This rearrangement joins TRBV28 to TRBJ1-6; D uncertain. This CDR3 is built from 15 residues. CDR1 and CDR2 (germline): MDHEN, SYDVKM. Trimming pared 3 bases from V and 10 bases from J, leaving 16 bases between. The CDR3 loop reads CASSFQLGGDSPLHF. CDR3 in DNA: TGTGCCAGCAGTTTCCAGCTCGGAGGAGACTCACCCCTCCACTTT.

V is TRBV9 and J is TRBJ2-3; 12 bases are a match to TRBD1. This CDR3 has 16 amino acids. With 2 bases clipped from V and 6 bases from J, the junction kept 7 bases outside the gene matches. Germline V gene lookup returns CDR1 SGDLS and CDR2 YYNGEE. CDR3 amino acids: CASSVPGTGGKDTQYF. The CDR3 coding sequence is TGTGCCAGCAGCGTCCCCGGGACAGGGGGCAAGGATACGCAGTATTTT. Together with reference TRBV9 and TRBJ2-3, the CDR3 gives the full variable domain: DSGVTQTPKHLITATGQRVTLRCSPRSGDLSVYWYQQSLDQGLQFLIQYYNGEERAKGNILERFSAQQFPDLHSELNLSSLELGDSALYFCASSVPGTGGKDTQYFGPGTRLTVL.

The V and J genes are TRBV28 and TRBJ2-7; TRBD2 aligns across 11 bases. CDR1 MDHEN and CDR2 SYDVKM come from the germline V gene. J was trimmed by 1 base and V by 7 bases; bases with no gene match: 15. CDR3 length: 18 amino acids. Here the CDR3 reads CASTPPGLAEPPSYEQYF. Here the CDR3 DNA reads TGTGCCAGCACCCCGCCGGGACTAGCGGAGCCCCCTTCCTACGAGCAGTACTTC.

Points on this clone: An end of the junction does not agree with germline; a read error may underlie this. V and J are TRBV14 and TRBJ2-3, with 7 nucleotides matching TRBD2. The germline gives CDR1 SGHDN, CDR2 FVKESK. This CDR3 comprises 17 residues. Here the CDR3 reads CASSQEIGGREHRYAVF. CDR3 DNA sequence: TGTGCCAGCAGCCAAGAGATTGGCGGGAGAGAGCACAGATACGCAGTATTT.

The chain carries TRBV24-1 and TRBJ1-2, with a possible D match to TRBD1 (5 bases). This CDR3 is 12 amino acids long. V lost 10 bases, J lost 2 bases, and 10 bases lay in between. Germline loops: CDR1 KGHDR, CDR2 SFDVKD. The CDR3 loop reads CATGASNYGYTF. The CDR3 DNA follows: TGTGCCACAGGGGCCTCGAACTATGGCTACACCTTC.

V usage is TRBV4-1 and J usage is TRBJ1-1; 9 bases agree with TRBD1. J lost 5 bases, V lost 1 base, and 14 bases had no gene match. This CDR3 is built from 18 residues. CDR1 MGHRA and CDR2 YSYEKL come from the germline V gene. The CDR3 DNA reads as TGCGCCAGCAGCCAAGTCGTACCGACAGGGGGTGACTCTACTGAAGCTTTCTTT. Protein product: CASSQVVPTGGDSTEAFF.

The rearrangement joins TRBV27 to TRBJ1-2, with D perhaps matching TRBD1 (5 bases). The V gene lost 4 bases and the J gene lost 3 bases, with 18 bases spanning the gap. Germline V gene lookup returns CDR1 MNHEY and CDR2 SMNVEV (reference sequence). CDR3 size: 16 residues. As DNA, the CDR3 is TGTGCCAGCAGTTCCTTCGGGCAGGGCCCTGACTATGGCTACACCTTC. It yields the protein CASSSFGQGPDYGYTF.